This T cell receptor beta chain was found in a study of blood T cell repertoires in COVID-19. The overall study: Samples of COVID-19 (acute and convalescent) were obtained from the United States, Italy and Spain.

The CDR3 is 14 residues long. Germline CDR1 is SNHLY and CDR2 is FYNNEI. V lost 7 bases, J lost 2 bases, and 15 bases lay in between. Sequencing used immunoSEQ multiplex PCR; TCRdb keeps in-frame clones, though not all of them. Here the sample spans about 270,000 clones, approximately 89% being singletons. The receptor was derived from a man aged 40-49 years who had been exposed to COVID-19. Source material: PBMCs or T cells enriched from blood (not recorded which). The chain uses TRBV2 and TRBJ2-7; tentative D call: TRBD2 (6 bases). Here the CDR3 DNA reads TGTGCCAGCATCGGGAGTAGCGATCCCTACGAGCAGTACTTC. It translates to CASIGSSDPYEQYF. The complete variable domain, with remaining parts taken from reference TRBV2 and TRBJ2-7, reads EPEVTQTPSHQVTQMGQEVILRCVPISNHLYFYWYRQILGQKVEFLVSFYNNEISEKSEIFDDQFSVERPDGSNFTLKIRSTKLEDSAMYFCASIGSSDPYEQYFGPGTRLTVT.